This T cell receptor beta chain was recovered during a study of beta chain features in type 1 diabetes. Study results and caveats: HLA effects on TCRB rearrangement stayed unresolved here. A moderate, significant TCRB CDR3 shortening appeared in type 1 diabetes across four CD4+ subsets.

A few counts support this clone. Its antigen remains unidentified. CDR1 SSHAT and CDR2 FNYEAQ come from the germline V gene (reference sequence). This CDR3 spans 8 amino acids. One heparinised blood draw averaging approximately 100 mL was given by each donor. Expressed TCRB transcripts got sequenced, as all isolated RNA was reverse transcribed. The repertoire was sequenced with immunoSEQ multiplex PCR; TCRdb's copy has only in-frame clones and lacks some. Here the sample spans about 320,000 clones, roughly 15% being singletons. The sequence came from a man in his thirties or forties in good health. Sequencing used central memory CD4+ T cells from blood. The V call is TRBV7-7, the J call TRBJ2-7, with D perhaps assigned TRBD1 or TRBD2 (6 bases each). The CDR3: CASSRGRV. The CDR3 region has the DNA TGTGCTAGCAGCCGGGGGCGCGTC.